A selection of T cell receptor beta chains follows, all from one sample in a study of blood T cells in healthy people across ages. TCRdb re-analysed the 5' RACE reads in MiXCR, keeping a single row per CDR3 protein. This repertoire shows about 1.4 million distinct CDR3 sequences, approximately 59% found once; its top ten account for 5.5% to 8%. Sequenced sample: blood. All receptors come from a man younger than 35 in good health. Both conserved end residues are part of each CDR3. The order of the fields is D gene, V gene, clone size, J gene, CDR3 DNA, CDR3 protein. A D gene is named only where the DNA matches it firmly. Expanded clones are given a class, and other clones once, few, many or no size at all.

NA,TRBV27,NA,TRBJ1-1,TGTGCCAGCATGTGGGGGCCGGGCACTGAAGCTTTCTTT,CASMWGPGTEAFF
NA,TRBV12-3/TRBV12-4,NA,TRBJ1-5,TGTGCCAGCAGCAACAGGATTAGCAATCAGCCCCAGCATTTT,CASSNRISNQPQHF
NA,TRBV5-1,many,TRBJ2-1,TGTGCCAGCAGTCTTGAAGGGGGGAGCTCCTACAATGAGCAGTTCTTC,CASSLEGGSSYNEQFF
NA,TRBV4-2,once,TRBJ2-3,TGTGCCAGCAGCCAAGATTGGGGGGTTAGCACAGATACGCAGTATTTT,CASSQDWGVSTDTQYF
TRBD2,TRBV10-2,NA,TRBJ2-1,TGCGCCAGCAGTGAGAGCGGGAGGGCCCATGAGCAGTTCTTC,CASSESGRAHEQFF
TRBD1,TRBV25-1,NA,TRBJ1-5,TGTGCCAGCAGTGAATGGCAGGGGGAGGATCAGCCCCAGCATTTT,CASSEWQGEDQPQHF
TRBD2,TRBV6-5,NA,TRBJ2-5,TGTGCCATCAGGACTAGCGGGGCTAGTCAAGAGACCCAGTACTTC,CAIRTSGASQETQYF
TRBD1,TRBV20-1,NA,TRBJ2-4,TGCAGTGCTACGACAGGGGAAAACATTCAGTACTTC,CSATTGENIQYF
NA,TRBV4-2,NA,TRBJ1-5,TGTGCCAGCAGCCAAGATCACAGTGAGAATCAGCCCCAGCATTTT,CASSQDHSENQPQHF
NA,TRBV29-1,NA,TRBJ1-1,TGCAGCGTCTCCTCAGGGCGAAACACTGAAGCTTTCTTT,CSVSSGRNTEAFF
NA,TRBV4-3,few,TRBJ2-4,TGCGCCAGCAGCCAACTCCCAGGGCGAGGGAACATTCAGTACTTC,CASSQLPGRGNIQYF
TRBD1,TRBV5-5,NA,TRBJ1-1,TGTGCCAGCAGCTTGGAAGGGGGCGAGAGGTGGGACACTGAAGCTTTCTTT,CASSLEGGERWDTEAFF
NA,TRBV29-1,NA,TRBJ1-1,TGCGGCGTTGTGCGAGGGGGAGGGAACACTGAAGCTTTCTTT,CGVVRGGGNTEAFF
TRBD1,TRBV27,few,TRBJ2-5,TGTGCCAGCAAACGTTTAGCGACAGGGCAAGAGACCCAGTACTTC,CASKRLATGQETQYF
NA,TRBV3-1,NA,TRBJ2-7,TGTGCCAGCAGGCGGGGTGCGCAGTACTTC,CASRRGAQYF
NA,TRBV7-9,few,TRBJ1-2,TGTGCCAGCAGCCGTCACAGGGAGGGGGGCTACACCTTC,CASSRHREGGYTF
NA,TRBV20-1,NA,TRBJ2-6,TGCAGTGCTAGTCTGTGGGCCAACGTCCTGACTTTC,CSASLWANVLTF
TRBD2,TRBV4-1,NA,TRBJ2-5,TGCGCCAGCAGCCCCGGGTCCGCGAGTAGCGGGGTGGGGGGAAAACAAGAGACCCAGTACTTC,CASSPGSASSGVGGKQETQYF
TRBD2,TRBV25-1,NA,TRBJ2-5,TGTGCCAGCAGTGAGAATCTAGCGGGAGGGCCGAAAGAGACCCAGTACTTC,CASSENLAGGPKETQYF
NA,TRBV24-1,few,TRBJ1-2,TGTGCCACCAGTGATCTGACAGCCTATTATGGCTACACCTTC,CATSDLTAYYGYTF
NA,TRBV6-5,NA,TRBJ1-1,TGTGCCAGCAGTGACTCGTTAACGGGCGAAGCTTTCTTT,CASSDSLTGEAFF
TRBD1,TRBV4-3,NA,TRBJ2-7,TGCGCCAGCAGCCAAGATACGCCGGGACAGGGGTCCTACGAGCAGTACTTC,CASSQDTPGQGSYEQYF
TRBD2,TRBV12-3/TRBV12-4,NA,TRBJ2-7,TGTGCCAGCAGTTTACCGACTAGCGGGAGCTACGAGCAGTACTTC,CASSLPTSGSYEQYF
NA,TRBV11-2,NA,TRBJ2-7,TGTGCCAGCAGCTCTCTCCGGGACGGCTCCTACGAGCAGTACTTC,CASSSLRDGSYEQYF
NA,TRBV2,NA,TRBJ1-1,TGTGCCAGCAGTGAAGCACTGGGCAACACTGAAGCTTTCTTT,CASSEALGNTEAFF
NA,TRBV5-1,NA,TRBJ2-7,TGCGCCAGCAGCTTGGCCACAGGTCACGACGAGCAGTACTTC,CASSLATGHDEQYF
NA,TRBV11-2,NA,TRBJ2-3,TGTGCCAGCAGCGGCACCCTTGATACAGATACGCAGTATTTT,CASSGTLDTDTQYF
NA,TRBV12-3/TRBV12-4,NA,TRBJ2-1,TGTGCCAGCAGCTCTAACGGGGCTTCCGACAATGAGCAGTTCTTC,CASSSNGASDNEQFF
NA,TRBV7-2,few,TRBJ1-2,TGTGCCAGCAAATCGCCGGCAGCGACCTATGGCTACACCTTC,CASKSPAATYGYTF